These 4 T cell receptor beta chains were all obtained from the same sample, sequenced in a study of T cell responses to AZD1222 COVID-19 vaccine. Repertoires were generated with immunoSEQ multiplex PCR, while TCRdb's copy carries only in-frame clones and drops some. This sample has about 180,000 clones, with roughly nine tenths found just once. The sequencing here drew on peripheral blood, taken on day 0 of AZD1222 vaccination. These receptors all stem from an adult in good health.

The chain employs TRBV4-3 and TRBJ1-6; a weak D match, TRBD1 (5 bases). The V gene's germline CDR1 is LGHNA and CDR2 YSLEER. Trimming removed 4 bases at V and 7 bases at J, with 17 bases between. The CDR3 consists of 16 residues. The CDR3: CASSRNRDDRNSPLHF. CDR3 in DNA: TGCGCCAGCAGCCGCAACCGGGACGATCGGAATTCACCCCTCCACTTT.

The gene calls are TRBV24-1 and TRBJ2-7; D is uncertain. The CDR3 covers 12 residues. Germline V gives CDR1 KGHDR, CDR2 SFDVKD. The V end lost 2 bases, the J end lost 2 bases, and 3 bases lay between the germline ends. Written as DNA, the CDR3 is TGTGCCACCAGTGATTCCACCTACGAGCAGTACTTC. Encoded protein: CATSDSTYEQYF.

The CDR3 sequence is CAWTMLEGGNYGYTF. The CDR3, as DNA: TGTGCCTGGACCATGCTGGAAGGGGGTAACTATGGCTACACCTTC. The chain couples TRBV30 to TRBJ1-2, with D possibly TRBD1 on 6 matching bases. The CDR3 spans 15 residues. From germline, CDR1 is GTSNPN and CDR2 SVGIG (reference sequence). Trimming took 4 bases from V and 1 from J, leaving 16 bases between them.

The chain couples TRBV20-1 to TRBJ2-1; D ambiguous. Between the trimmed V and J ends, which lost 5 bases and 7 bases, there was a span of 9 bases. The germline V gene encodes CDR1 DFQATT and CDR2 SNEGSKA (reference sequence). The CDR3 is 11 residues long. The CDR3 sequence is CSAVSINEQFF. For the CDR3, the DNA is TGCAGTGCTGTCTCAATAAATGAGCAGTTCTTC.